This TCR beta chain originates from a study of post-analysis software for immune sequencing data. Study outcomes and limitations: Normalized Chao1 diversity in multiple sclerosis patients fell significantly below that of controls.

TCR beta cDNA libraries had unique molecular identifiers. TCRdb reprocessed the PCR reads with MiXCR, giving one entry per CDR3 protein. Of fewer than 550,000 distinct CDR3 sequences in the sample, under 40% are singletons; the top ten hold under 7%. A note on this clonotype: The antigen remains unidentified.

The clonotype comes from a girl between 2 and 17 years old with multiple sclerosis. The source material was blood.

The CDR3 protein is CSARISGEKINEQFF. In DNA, the CDR3 is TGCAGTGCTAGAATATCAGGGGAGAAAATAAATGAGCAGTTCTTC. The rearrangement joins TRBV20-1 to TRBJ2-1, with TRBD1 as a possible D gene (6 bases). Trimming shortened V by 2 bases and J by 7 bases, and 18 bases separated the two germline ends. From germline, CDR1 is DFQATT and CDR2 SNEGSKA (reference sequence). The CDR3 sequence is 15 residues long.